The present T cell receptor beta chain was sequenced within a study of response to subunit inactivated influenza vaccine. Concerning this clonotype: Its antigen remains unidentified.

TCRdb recomputed calls from the RT-PCR reads with MiXCR, one row per CDR3 protein. The sample holds about 800,000 distinct CDR3 sequences; roughly 20% are singletons and the top ten take around 9.6%. Regarding the study as a whole: That few new T cells are recruited by each seasonal influenza vaccination was the authors' suggestion.

J lost 5 bases, V lost 7 bases, and 9 bases had no gene match. The germline CDR1 and CDR2 sequences are WSHSY and SAAADI. CDR3 length: 14 amino acids. The starting material was PBMCs from blood, obtained 5 days after vaccination. This rearrangement joins TRBV10-2 to TRBJ2-7, with 9 bases aligning to TRBD2. The TCR originated in a man over 45 who received an inactivated influenza vaccine. CDR3 sequence (DNA): TGCGCCAGCACAGATCTAGCGGGGAAGAACGAGCAGTACTTC. Its translation is CASTDLAGKNEQYF.